The clone carrying this T cell receptor (beta chain) has just a few counts. Its antigen is as yet unknown. This CDR3 comprises 14 residues. With 6 bases clipped from V and 10 bases from J, the junction kept 4 bases outside the gene matches. Germline CDR1 and CDR2: MNHNS and SASEGT. This record comes from a study of identical twins. TCRdb ran MiXCR on the 5' RACE reads and lists one entry per CDR3 protein. The repertoire holds 650,000 to 750,000 distinct CDR3 sequences, roughly 20% seen once, with over 4% in the top ten. General study points: Models predicted less out-of-frame TCR alpha sharing in monozygotic twins than was found.

The data also belong to a second study, concerning T cells expressing NK-cell markers. In that study: Sorted CD3+CD56+NKG2C+, CD3+CD56+NKG2C- and CD3+CD56-NKG2C+ T cells supplied TCR beta repertoires. Expanded NKG2C+ T cell clones were not confirmed as HCMV-specific.

The sequenced sample was PBMCs. This sequence was found in a woman in her late teens or twenties in good health. This chain uses TRBV6-1 with TRBJ1-6, with 12 nucleotides matching TRBD1. CDR3 DNA sequence: TGTGCCAGCAGCCCCGGGACAGGGGGCTCACCCCTCCACTTT. Its translation: CASSPGTGGSPLHF.